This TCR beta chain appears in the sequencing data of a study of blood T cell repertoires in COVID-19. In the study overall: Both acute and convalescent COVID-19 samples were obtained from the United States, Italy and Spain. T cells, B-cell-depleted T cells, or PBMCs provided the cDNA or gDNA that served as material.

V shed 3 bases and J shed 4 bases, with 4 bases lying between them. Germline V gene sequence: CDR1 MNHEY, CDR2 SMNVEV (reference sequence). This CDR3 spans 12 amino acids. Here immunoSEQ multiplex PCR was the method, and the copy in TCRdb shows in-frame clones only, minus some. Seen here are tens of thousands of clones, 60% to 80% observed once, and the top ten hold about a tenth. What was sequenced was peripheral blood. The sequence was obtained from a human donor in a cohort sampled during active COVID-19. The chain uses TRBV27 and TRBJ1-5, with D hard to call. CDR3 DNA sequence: TGTGCCAGCAGTTTTCTGAATCAGCCCCAGCATTTT. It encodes CASSFLNQPQHF.